The clone carrying this T cell receptor (beta chain) was recorded a few times. Its target is not known. At the DNA level, this CDR3 is encoded by other sequences in the same sample as well. Sorted CD4+ subsets: naive, central memory, regulatory, stem cell-like memory (CD45RO/CCR7/CD25/CD127/CD95/CD27 panel). These data are taken from a study of beta chain features in type 1 diabetes. Broader study findings: Moderately but significantly shorter TCRB CDR3s were found in Type 1 diabetes patients in all four CD4+ subsets.

Reverse transcription of all isolated RNA meant that expressed TCRB transcripts were sequenced. Sequenced by immunoSEQ multiplex PCR; TCRdb stores in-frame clones only, minus some. The sample contains about 340,000 clones, around 9.3% of which appear only once. Germline V gene lookup returns CDR1 SGHAT and CDR2 FQNNGV. V was pared by 5 bases and J by 8 bases, with 9 bases between. This CDR3 has 12 amino acids. Sequenced: central memory CD4+ T cells from blood. The clonotype comes from a young man with type 1 diabetes. The J gene is TRBJ2-2, the V gene TRBV11-2, with D perhaps TRBD1 (6 bases). The CDR3 DNA is TGTGCCAGCAGCCCTGACAGGGGGGAGCTGTTTTTT. Protein product: CASSPDRGELFF.